The following is a T cell receptor beta chain sequence with its context. The germline gives CDR1 LNHDA, CDR2 SQIVND (reference sequence). With 5 bases removed from V and 2 bases from J, the gap between germline ends came to 6 bases. This CDR3 has 12 amino acids. This record belongs to a study of PD-1 blockade in mismatch repair-deficient tumors. TCRdb keeps only in-frame clones here, not all; method: immunoSEQ multiplex PCR. The table includes 56,000 or so clones, over 70% detected once. Here the sequenced sample was peripheral blood, taken about 4.5 months after starting pembrolizumab. The chain carries TRBV19 and TRBJ1-1; no clear D. This TCR was sampled from an adult with mismatch repair-deficient cancer. CDR3 protein: CASSHLNTEAFF. The CDR3, as DNA: TGTGCCAGTAGTCATCTTAACACTGAAGCTTTCTTT.